This TCR beta chain came from a study of beta chain features in type 1 diabetes. Worth noting for this clone: Its antigen is unknown.

The V segment lost 2 bases and the J segment 5 bases; nucleotides outside the gene matches: 10. The CDR3 loop spans 16 amino acids. Germline CDR1 MNHNS, CDR2 SASEGT. Regarding the study as a whole: There were fewer insertions and more deletions at the VDJ junctions of type 1 diabetes patients. cDNA-based reads could over-represent cells with high TCR expression. A potential PCR bias toward shorter templates would be equal in patient and control samples. Across patients, naive, central memory and Treg TCRB repertoires exhibited apparently greater similarity than was observed across healthy donors. The study found moderately but significantly shorter TCRB CDR3s in all four CD4+ subsets of Type 1 diabetes patients.

Investigators reverse transcribed all isolated RNA, so they sequenced expressed TCRB transcripts. Sequenced by immunoSEQ multiplex PCR; TCRdb stores in-frame clones only, minus some. The table includes tens of thousands of clones, roughly 50% detected once. This rearrangement joins TRBV6-1 to TRBJ1-1; 8 nucleotides align to TRBD1. The receptor's source is a man aged 25-40 years with type 1 diabetes. Source material: central memory CD4+ T cells from blood. CDR3 sequence (DNA): TGTGCCAGCAGTGAACATCTTCAGGGGGCGAGAACTGAAGCTTTCTTT. Encoded protein: CASSEHLQGARTEAFF.